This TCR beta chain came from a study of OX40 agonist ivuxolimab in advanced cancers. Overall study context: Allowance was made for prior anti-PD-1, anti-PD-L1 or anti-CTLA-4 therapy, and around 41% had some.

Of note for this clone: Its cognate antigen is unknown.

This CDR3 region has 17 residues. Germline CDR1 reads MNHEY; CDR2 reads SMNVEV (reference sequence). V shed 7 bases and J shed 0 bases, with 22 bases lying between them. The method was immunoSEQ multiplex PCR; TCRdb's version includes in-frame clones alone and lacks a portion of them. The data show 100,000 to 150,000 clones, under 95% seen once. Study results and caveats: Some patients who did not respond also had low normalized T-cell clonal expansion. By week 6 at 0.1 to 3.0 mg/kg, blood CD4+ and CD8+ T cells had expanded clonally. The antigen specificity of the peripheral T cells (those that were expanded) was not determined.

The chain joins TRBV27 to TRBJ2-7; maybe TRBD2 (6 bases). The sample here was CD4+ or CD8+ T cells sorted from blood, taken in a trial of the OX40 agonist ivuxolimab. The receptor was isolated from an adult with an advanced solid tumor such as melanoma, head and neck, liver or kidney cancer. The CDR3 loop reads CASTWGDRSPPSYEQYF. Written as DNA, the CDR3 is TGTGCCAGCACCTGGGGGGATAGGTCACCGCCCTCCTACGAGCAGTACTTC.